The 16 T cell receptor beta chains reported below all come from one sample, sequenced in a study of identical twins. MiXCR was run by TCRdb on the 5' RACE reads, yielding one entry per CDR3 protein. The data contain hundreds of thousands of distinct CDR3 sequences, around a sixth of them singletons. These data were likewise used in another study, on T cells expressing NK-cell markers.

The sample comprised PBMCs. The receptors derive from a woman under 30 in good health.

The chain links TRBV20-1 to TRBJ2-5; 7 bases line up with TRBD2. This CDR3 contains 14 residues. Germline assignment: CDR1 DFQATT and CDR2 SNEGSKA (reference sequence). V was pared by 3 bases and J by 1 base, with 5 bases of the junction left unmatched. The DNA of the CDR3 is TGCAGTGCTAGTTGGCGGGGGAGCCAAGAGACCCAGTACTTC. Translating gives CSASWRGSQETQYF.

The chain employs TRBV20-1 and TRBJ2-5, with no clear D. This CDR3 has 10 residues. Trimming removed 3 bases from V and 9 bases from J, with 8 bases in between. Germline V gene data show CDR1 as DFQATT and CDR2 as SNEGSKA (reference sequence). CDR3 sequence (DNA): TGCAGTGCTAGTTTGCGCGCCCAGTACTTC. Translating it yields CSASLRAQYF.

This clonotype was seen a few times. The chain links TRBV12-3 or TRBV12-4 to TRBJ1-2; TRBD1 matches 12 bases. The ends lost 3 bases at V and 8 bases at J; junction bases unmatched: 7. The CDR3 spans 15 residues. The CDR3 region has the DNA TGTGCCAGCAGTTTTCCGGGACAGGGGGCCGTGGGCTACACCTTC. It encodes CASSFPGQGAVGYTF.

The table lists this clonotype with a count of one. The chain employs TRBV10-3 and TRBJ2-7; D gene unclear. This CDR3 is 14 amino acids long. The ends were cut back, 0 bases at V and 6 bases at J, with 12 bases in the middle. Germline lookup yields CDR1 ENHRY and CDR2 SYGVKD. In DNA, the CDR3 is TGTGCCATCAGTGAGTCGAATTTCTTAGCCGAGCAGTACTTC. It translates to CAISESNFLAEQYF.

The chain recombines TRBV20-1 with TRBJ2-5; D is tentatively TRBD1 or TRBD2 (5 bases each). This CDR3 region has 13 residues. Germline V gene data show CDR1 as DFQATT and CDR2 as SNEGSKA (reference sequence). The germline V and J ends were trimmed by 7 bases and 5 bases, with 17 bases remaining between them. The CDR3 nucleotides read TGCAGTGTTAGGGACCGTTACGTCGAGACCCAGTACTTC. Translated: CSVRDRYVETQYF.

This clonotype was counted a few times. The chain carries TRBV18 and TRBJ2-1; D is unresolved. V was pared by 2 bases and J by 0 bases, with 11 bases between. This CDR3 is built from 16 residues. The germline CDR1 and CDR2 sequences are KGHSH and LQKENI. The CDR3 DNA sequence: TGTGCCAGCTCACCATACAGAGACTTCTCCTACAATGAGCAGTTCTTC. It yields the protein CASSPYRDFSYNEQFF.

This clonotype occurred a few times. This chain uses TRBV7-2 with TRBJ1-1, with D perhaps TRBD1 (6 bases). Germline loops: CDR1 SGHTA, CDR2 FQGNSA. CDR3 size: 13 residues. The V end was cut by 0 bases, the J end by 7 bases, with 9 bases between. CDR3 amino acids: CASSLAGALEAFF. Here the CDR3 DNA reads TGTGCCAGCAGCTTAGCGGGGGCCCTTGAAGCTTTCTTT.

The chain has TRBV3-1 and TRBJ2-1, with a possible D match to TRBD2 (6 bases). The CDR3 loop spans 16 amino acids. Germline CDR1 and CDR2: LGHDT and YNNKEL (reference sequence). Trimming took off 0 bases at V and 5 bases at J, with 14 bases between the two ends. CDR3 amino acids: CASSQDILAVHNEQFF. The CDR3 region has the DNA TGTGCCAGCAGCCAAGATATATTAGCGGTCCACAATGAGCAGTTCTTC.

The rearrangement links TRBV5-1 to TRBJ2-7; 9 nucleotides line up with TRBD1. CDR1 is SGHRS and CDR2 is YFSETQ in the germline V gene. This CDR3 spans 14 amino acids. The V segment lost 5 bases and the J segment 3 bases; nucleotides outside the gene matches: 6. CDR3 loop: CASSRGQGFYEQYF. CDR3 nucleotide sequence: TGCGCCAGCAGTCGGGGACAGGGATTCTACGAGCAGTACTTC.

The CDR3 reads CASSPPSGGARDNEQFF. The CDR3 DNA is TGTGCCAGCTCACCACCGAGCGGGGGGGCAAGGGACAATGAGCAGTTCTTC. The chain couples TRBV18 to TRBJ2-1, with TRBD2 identical over 10 bases. Trimming cost V 0 bases and J 5 bases; bases outside gene matches: 7. CDR3 length: 17 amino acids. Per the germline V gene, CDR1 is KGHSH and CDR2 is LQKENI.

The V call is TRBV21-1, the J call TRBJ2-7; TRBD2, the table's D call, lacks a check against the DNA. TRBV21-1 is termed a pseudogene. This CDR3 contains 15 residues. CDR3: CASSTGLAVRNEQYF. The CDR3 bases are TGTGCCAGCAGCACCGGACTAGCGGTTAGGAACGAGCAGTACTTC.

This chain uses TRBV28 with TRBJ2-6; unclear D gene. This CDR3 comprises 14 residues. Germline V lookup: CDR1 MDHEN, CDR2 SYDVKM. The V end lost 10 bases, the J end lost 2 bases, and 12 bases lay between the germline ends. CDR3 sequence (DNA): TGTGCCACTGTAAGGTCGACTGGGGCCAACGTCCTGACTTTC. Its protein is CATVRSTGANVLTF.

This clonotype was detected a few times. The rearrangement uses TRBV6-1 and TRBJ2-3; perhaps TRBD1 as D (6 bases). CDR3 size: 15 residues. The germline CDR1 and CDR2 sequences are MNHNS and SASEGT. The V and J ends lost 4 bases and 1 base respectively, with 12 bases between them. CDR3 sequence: CASSATGLGTDTQYF. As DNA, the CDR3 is TGTGCCAGCAGTGCCACAGGGCTCGGCACAGATACGCAGTATTTT.

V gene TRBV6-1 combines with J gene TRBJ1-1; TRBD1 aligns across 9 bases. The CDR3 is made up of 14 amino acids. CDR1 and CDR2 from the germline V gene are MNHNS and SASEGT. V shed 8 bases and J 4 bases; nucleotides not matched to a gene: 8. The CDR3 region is CASAQGQGITEAFF. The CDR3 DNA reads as TGTGCCAGCGCCCAGGGACAGGGCATCACTGAAGCTTTCTTT.

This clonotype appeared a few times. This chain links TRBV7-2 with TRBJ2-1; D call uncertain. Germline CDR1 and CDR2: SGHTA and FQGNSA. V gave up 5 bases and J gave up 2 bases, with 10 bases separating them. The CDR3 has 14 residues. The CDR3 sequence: CASSEYTAYNEQFF. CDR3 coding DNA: TGTGCCAGCAGCGAGTACACTGCCTACAATGAGCAGTTCTTC.

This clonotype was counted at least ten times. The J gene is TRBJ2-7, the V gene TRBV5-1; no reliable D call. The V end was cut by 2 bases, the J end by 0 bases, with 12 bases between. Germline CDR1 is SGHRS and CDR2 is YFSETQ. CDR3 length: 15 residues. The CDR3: CASSFASLSSYEQYF. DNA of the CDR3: TGCGCCAGCAGCTTTGCCAGCCTGAGCTCCTACGAGCAGTACTTC.